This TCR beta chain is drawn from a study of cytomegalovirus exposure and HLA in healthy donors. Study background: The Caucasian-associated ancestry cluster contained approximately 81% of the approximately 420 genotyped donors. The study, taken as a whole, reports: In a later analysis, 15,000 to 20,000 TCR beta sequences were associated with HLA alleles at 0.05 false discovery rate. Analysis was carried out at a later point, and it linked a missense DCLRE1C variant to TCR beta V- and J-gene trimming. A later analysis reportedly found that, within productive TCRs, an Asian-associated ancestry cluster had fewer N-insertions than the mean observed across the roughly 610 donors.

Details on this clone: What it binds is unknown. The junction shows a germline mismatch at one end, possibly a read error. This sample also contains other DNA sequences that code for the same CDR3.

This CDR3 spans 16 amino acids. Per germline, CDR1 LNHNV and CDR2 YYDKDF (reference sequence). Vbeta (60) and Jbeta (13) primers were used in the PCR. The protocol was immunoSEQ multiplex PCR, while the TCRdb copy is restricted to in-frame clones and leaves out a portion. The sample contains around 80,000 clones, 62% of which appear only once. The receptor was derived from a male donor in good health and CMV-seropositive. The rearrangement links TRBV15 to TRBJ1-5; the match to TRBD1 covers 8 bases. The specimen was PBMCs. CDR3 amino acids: CATSSPQGGENQPQHF. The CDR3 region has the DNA TGCGCCACCAGCAGCCCACAGGGGGGAGAGAATCAGCCCCAGCATTTT.